This T cell receptor beta chain was sequenced for a study of blood T cell repertoires in COVID-19. Profiling relied on immunoSEQ multiplex PCR, and the TCRdb table lists in-frame clones only, not all of them. The sample yields around 100,000 clones, roughly 84% seen once. Germline V lookup: CDR1 MGHRA, CDR2 YSYEKL. Germline trimming cut 3 bases from V and 5 bases from J; bases unmatched to any gene: 3. The CDR3 sequence is 14 residues long. The J gene is TRBJ2-2, the V gene TRBV4-1, with 7 bases identical to TRBD2. This clonotype was sampled from a human donor in a cohort sampled during active COVID-19. The sample taken for sequencing was peripheral blood. The CDR3 protein is CASSHWGGTGELFF. The CDR3 bases are TGCGCCAGCAGCCACTGGGGGGGAACCGGGGAGCTGTTTTTT.